A single TCR beta chain is shown here with its context. What it recognizes is unknown. These data come from a study of cytomegalovirus exposure and HLA in healthy donors. This CDR3 is built from 16 residues. With V trimmed by 3 bases and J by 3 bases, 9 bases remained unmatched. Germline CDR1 and CDR2: PRHDT and FYEKMQ (reference sequence). Study results and caveats: Among the most significant clusters, several appeared linked to common viral pathogens in a later analysis. A reported reduction in N-insertions relative to the 666-donor mean was seen in an Asian-associated ancestry cluster in a later analysis. A prior analysis recorded that most TCR beta V segments were productive about 90% or about 30% of the time.

In the PCR, 60 Vbeta and 13 Jbeta primers were used. Method: immunoSEQ multiplex PCR; TCRdb's copy keeps in-frame clones and lacks some. Among about 98,000 clones listed, roughly four fifths were seen once. The chain is built from TRBV13 and TRBJ2-3, with 7 bases aligning to TRBD2. Material for sequencing was PBMCs. The TCR comes from a female donor in good health and CMV-seropositive. CDR3 sequence reads: CASSFFWTRETDTQYF. Here the CDR3 DNA reads TGTGCCAGCAGCTTCTTCTGGACTAGAGAAACAGATACGCAGTATTTT.